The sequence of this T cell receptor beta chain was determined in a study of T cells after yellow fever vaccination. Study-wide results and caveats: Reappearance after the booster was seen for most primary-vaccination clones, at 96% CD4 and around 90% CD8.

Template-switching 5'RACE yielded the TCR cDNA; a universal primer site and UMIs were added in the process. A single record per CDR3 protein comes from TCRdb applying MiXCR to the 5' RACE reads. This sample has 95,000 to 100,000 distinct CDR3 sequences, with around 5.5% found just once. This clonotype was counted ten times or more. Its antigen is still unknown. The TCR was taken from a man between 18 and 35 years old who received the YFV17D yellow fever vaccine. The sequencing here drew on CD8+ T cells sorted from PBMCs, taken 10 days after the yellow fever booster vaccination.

The CDR3 DNA reads TGTGCCAGCAGAACCGGGACAGGCTCCACAGATACGCAGTATTTT. Protein sequence: CASRTGTGSTDTQYF. The chain combines TRBV6-5 with TRBJ2-3; 8 positions agree with TRBD1. CDR1 MNHEY and CDR2 SVGAGI come from the germline V gene. This CDR3 is 15 amino acids long. The J segment lost 2 bases and the V segment lost 6 bases, leaving 7 bases of the junction unmatched.